The present entry profiles one T cell receptor (beta chain) with its context. This entry comes from a study of T cell changes during pregnancy in multiple sclerosis. Profiled with immunoSEQ multiplex PCR; TCRdb holds only in-frame clones, not every one. The sample lists under 110,000 clones, 91% occurring once. The ends lost 4 bases at V and 1 base at J; junction bases unmatched: 7. Germline values: CDR1 SQVTM, CDR2 ANQGSEA. The CDR3 spans 15 residues. This sequence originates from a female donor with multiple sclerosis, enrolled in a pregnancy study. The rearrangement links TRBV29-1 to TRBJ2-5; TRBD2 matches 9 bases. The source material was peripheral blood, sampled before pregnancy. The CDR3 coding sequence is TGCAGCGTTGGCTCGGGCGGGGGGGTCCAAGAGACCCAGTACTTC. Its protein product is CSVGSGGGVQETQYF. Full variable domain (outside the CDR3, taken from reference TRBV29-1 and TRBJ2-5): SAVISQKPSRDICQRGTSLTIQCQVDSQVTMMFWYRQQPGQSLTLIATANQGSEATYESGFVIDKFPISRPNLTFSTLTVSNMSPEDSSIYLCSVGSGGGVQETQYFGPGTRLLVL.